The clone carrying this T cell receptor beta chain is a singleton in its sample. The method was immunoSEQ multiplex PCR; TCRdb's version includes in-frame clones alone and lacks a portion of them. The sample has 150,000 or so clones; 80% to 95% are singletons. These data originate in a study of control samples from healthy donors and cancer patients. This clonotype originated in a woman between 50 and 59 years old in good health. The material sequenced was blood.

This CDR3 is CASSINQGHSSGGNQPQHF. The CDR3 DNA is TGTGCCAGTAGTATAAATCAGGGGCATTCTTCAGGGGGCAATCAGCCCCAGCATTTT. The rearrangement links TRBV19 to TRBJ1-5; a weak D match, TRBD1 (6 bases). CDR1 and CDR2 (germline): LNHDA, SQIVND (reference sequence). The CDR3 is made up of 19 amino acids. Trimming removed 2 bases from V and 2 bases from J, with 22 bases in between. Full variable domain (missing parts from reference TRBV19 and TRBJ1-5): DGGITQSPKYLFRKEGQNVTLSCEQNLNHDAMYWYRQDPGQGLRLIYYSQIVNDFQKGDIAEGYSVSREKKESFPLTVTSAQKNPTAFYLCASSINQGHSSGGNQPQHFGDGTRLSIL.